A single sample gave rise to the 16 T cell receptor beta chains below, sequenced in a study of T cell responses to AZD1222 COVID-19 vaccine. Sequencing used immunoSEQ multiplex PCR; TCRdb keeps in-frame clones, though not all of them. The sample carries about 160,000 clones, less than 95% recorded once. The specimen was peripheral blood, collected on day 0 of AZD1222 vaccination. The receptors originated from an adult in good health.

J is TRBJ1-1 and V is TRBV7-3; D gene ambiguous. The CDR3 is 15 amino acids. V was cut by 0 bases and J by 0 bases, with 8 bases left in between. CDR1 SGHTA and CDR2 FQGTGA come from the germline V gene. The CDR3 loop reads CASSLTAGVNTEAFF. CDR3 nucleotides: TGTGCCAGCAGCTTAACAGCGGGCGTGAACACTGAAGCTTTCTTT.

The chain couples TRBV25-1 to TRBJ1-1, with 7 positions matching TRBD1. The CDR3 contains 13 residues. Unmatched junction bases numbered 7, after V lost 7 bases and J lost 5 bases. Per germline, CDR1 MGHDK and CDR2 SYGVNS. The CDR3 spells CASKTGAGTEAFF. In nucleotides, the CDR3 is TGTGCCAGCAAAACAGGGGCTGGGACTGAAGCTTTCTTT.

The V gene is TRBV6-6, the J gene TRBJ1-6, with D possibly being TRBD1 (5 bases). The germline V and J ends were trimmed by 9 bases and 5 bases, with 20 bases remaining between them. The CDR3 loop spans 16 amino acids. Germline assignment: CDR1 MNHNY and CDR2 SVGAGI (reference sequence). In DNA, the CDR3 is TGTGCCAGAACCCCCCGGACGACAGCGAATAATTCACCCCTCCACTTT. It encodes CARTPRTTANNSPLHF.

The V gene is TRBV2, the J gene TRBJ1-1, with unresolved D. The CDR3 totals 12 residues. V lost 10 bases and J 1 base, leaving 10 bases between the germline ends. The germline V gene encodes CDR1 SNHLY and CDR2 FYNNEI. This chain's CDR3 is CATPEGNTEAFF. CDR3 nucleotide sequence: TGTGCCACCCCGGAAGGGAACACTGAAGCTTTCTTT.

The J gene is TRBJ1-2, the V gene TRBV18; no firm D call. CDR1 KGHSH and CDR2 LQKENI come from the germline V gene. This CDR3 comprises 16 residues. Between the trimmed V and J ends, which lost 0 bases and 4 bases, there was a span of 15 bases. CDR3 residues: CASSPPGRSTFYGYTF. Here the CDR3 DNA reads TGTGCCAGCTCACCACCGGGGAGATCGACCTTCTATGGCTACACCTTC.

This clone came up once. The chain combines TRBV27 with TRBJ1-1; D is perhaps TRBD1 (6 bases). The V gene's germline CDR1 is MNHEY and CDR2 SMNVEV (reference sequence). CDR3 size: 15 residues. Trimming removed 3 bases at V and 1 base at J, with 12 bases between. DNA for the CDR3: TGTGCCAGCAGTTTTCTTGACAGGAGGAACACTGAAGCTTTCTTT. Amino acids: CASSFLDRRNTEAFF.

The chain is built from TRBV21-1 and TRBJ1-4; TRBD1, the D gene given by the table, was not confirmed from the DNA. TRBV21-1 is flagged as a pseudogene. The CDR3 runs 19 residues. The chain's CDR3 is CASSAPGEWIIATNEKLFF. The CDR3 nucleotides are TGTGCCAGCAGCGCACCAGGGGAATGGATAATCGCAACTAATGAAAAACTGTTTTTT.

V gene TRBV11-2 combines with J gene TRBJ2-3; TRBD2 might be the D (6 bases). The CDR3 covers 15 residues. CDR1 and CDR2 (germline): SGHAT, FQNNGV. Trimming removed 1 base from V and 4 bases from J, with 12 bases in between. The DNA for the CDR3 is TGTGCCAGCAGCTTAGTGACTAGAGCAGCAGATACGCAGTATTTT. Protein sequence: CASSLVTRAADTQYF.

The chain links TRBV5-8 to TRBJ1-2; the match to TRBD1 covers 8 bases. Germline V gene lookup returns CDR1 SGHTS and CDR2 YDEGEE. The CDR3 covers 14 residues. V lost 6 bases, J lost 4 bases, and 8 bases stayed unmatched. In DNA form, the CDR3 reads TGTGCCAGCAACGACAGGGGTTTCGCCTATGGCTACACCTTC. This translates into CASNDRGFAYGYTF.

This chain uses TRBV4-3 with TRBJ2-3; no clear D gene. Trimming stripped 0 bases from V and 0 bases from J, with 7 bases between. This CDR3 is built from 15 residues. CDR1 is LGHNA and CDR2 is YSLEER in the germline V gene. This CDR3 is CASSQERPSTDTQYF. CDR3 sequence (DNA): TGCGCCAGCAGCCAAGAAAGACCTAGCACAGATACGCAGTATTTT.

This clone was observed a single time. V gene TRBV5-1 combines with J gene TRBJ1-4; D not certain. CDR3 length: 12 amino acids. Germline V CDR1 and CDR2: SGHRS, YFSETQ. V lost 3 bases, J lost 8 bases, and 8 bases lay in between. The CDR3 here is CASSSSPEKLFF. CDR3 DNA: TGCGCCAGCAGCTCCAGTCCCGAAAAACTGTTTTTT.

CDR3 region: CASTPSAGFNEKLFF. As DNA, the CDR3 is TGTGCCAGCACCCCGTCAGCAGGGTTTAATGAAAAACTGTTTTTT. The chain carries TRBV28 and TRBJ1-4; D might be TRBD1 (5 bases). Germline V CDR1 and CDR2: MDHEN, SYDVKM. Trimming stripped 7 bases from V and 4 bases from J, with 16 bases between. CDR3 size: 15 residues.

This sequence joins TRBV6-6 and TRBJ2-7; no clear D. V gave up 8 bases and J gave up 2 bases, with 7 bases separating them. Germline loops: CDR1 MNHNY, CDR2 SVGAGI (reference sequence). The CDR3 consists of 11 residues. CDR3 sequence (DNA): TGTGCCAGCGGTCGCCCCTACGAGCAGTACTTC. It specifies CASGRPYEQYF.

The chain employs TRBV11-3 and TRBJ1-1; D remains unclear. Germline V CDR1 and CDR2: SGHNT, YENEEA. The CDR3 runs to 13 residues. V was clipped by 1 base and J by 5 bases, with 8 bases between them. The CDR3 spells CASSLVPETEAFF. The DNA of the CDR3 is TGTGCCAGCAGCTTAGTCCCTGAGACTGAAGCTTTCTTT.

This rearrangement joins TRBV19 to TRBJ1-2; 9 nucleotides align to TRBD1. The germline CDR1 and CDR2 sequences are LNHDA and SQIVND (reference sequence). The CDR3 covers 12 residues. V lost 6 bases, J lost 8 bases, and 4 bases stayed unmatched. This CDR3 is CASRGQGAGYTF. In nucleotides, the CDR3 is TGTGCCAGTAGGGGACAGGGAGCGGGCTACACCTTC.

This chain joins TRBV12-3 or TRBV12-4 and TRBJ1-1; D call uncertain. There are 11 residues in the CDR3. The V gene lost 6 bases and the J gene lost 7 bases, with 9 bases spanning the gap. This chain's CDR3 is CASSLGIEAFF. CDR3 coding DNA: TGTGCCAGCAGCCTCGGGATTGAAGCTTTCTTT.